The rows below give T cell receptor beta chains drawn from one sample of a study of chemoradiotherapy in HPV16-positive cancers. Method: immunoSEQ multiplex PCR; TCRdb's copy keeps in-frame clones and lacks some. Of 3,100 or so clones listed, 79% were seen once; the top ten hold around 9.9%. The specimen comprised tumor tissue, sampled from a patient who underwent chemoradiotherapy. The receptors were gathered from a human donor with HPV-associated anogenital cancer. The CDR3 runs from the conserved cysteine through the conserved F or W. D genes are given only for firm matches. Part of the rows lack a size; the others show once, few, many or a class for expanded clones.

CDR3aa | CDR3nt | d_gene | abundance | j_gene | v_gene
CASSQDPRVKTQYF | TGTGCCAGCAGCCAAGATCCCAGGGTAAAGACCCAGTACTTC | . | . | TRBJ2-5 | TRBV14
CASSSQTGSNSGNTIYF | TGTGCCAGCAGCTCCCAGACAGGGTCTAACTCTGGAAACACCATATATTTT | TRBD1 | . | TRBJ1-3 | TRBV7-2
CASSEISEGDTQYF | TGTGCCAGCAGTGAAATATCCGAGGGAGATACGCAGTATTTT | . | . | TRBJ2-3 | TRBV2
CAAASGLGTYEQYF | TGTGCCGCGGCCTCGGGACTAGGAACCTACGAGCAGTACTTC | TRBD2 | . | TRBJ2-7 | TRBV6-5
CASSFLGNIDSPLHF | TGCGCCAGCAGCTTTTTGGGTAATATCGATTCACCCCTCCACTTT | . | . | TRBJ1-6 | TRBV5-1
CAWSEPRGVSLSYNEQFF | TGTGCCTGGAGTGAGCCTCGGGGAGTTTCACTCTCCTACAATGAGCAGTTCTTC | . | . | TRBJ2-1 | TRBV30
CASSTTGWMYF | TGTGCCAGCAGCACCACAGGGTGGATGTACTTC | . | . | TRBJ2-7 | TRBV7-9
CASSVGVTRATDTQYF | TGTGCCAGCAGCGTTGGGGTAACCCGGGCAACAGATACGCAGTATTTT | . | . | TRBJ2-3 | TRBV9
CASSQVGLAYEQYF | TGTGCCAGTAGCCAGGTTGGACTAGCGTACGAGCAGTACTTC | TRBD2 | . | TRBJ2-7 | TRBV19
CASSQSGSTDTQYF | TGTGCCAGCAGCCAAAGCGGGAGCACAGATACGCAGTATTTT | . | . | TRBJ2-3 | TRBV7-8
CASSYSPSGAGAFF | TGTGCCAGCAGTTACAGTCCGAGCGGGGCTGGAGCTTTCTTT | . | large | TRBJ1-1 | TRBV6-5
CASSLSGDEDGYTF | TGTGCCAGCAGCTTAAGTGGGGACGAGGATGGCTACACCTTC | . | few | TRBJ1-2 | TRBV13
CASGLGVGLEAFF | TGTGCTAGTGGTTTAGGCGTGGGCCTTGAAGCTTTCTTT | . | few | TRBJ1-1 | TRBV12-5
CASSTRGSGQGFWNEQFF | TGTGCCAGTAGCACAAGGGGATCAGGGCAGGGGTTCTGGAATGAGCAGTTCTTC | . | . | TRBJ2-1 | TRBV19
CASSSRMNTGELFF | TGTGCCAGCAGTTCCCGGATGAACACCGGGGAGCTGTTTTTT | . | . | TRBJ2-2 | TRBV27
CASSLVGLTYEQYF | TGTGCCAGCAGCTTAGTGGGCCTAACCTACGAGCAGTACTTC | . | . | TRBJ2-7 | TRBV7-2
CASSLALGRAPYEQYF | TGTGCCAGCAGCTTAGCTCTAGGCAGGGCCCCCTACGAGCAGTACTTC | . | once | TRBJ2-7 | TRBV7-9
CASRHSSGELFF | TGTGCCTCCCGACATAGCAGCGGGGAGCTGTTTTTT | . | . | TRBJ2-2 | TRBV30
CASSPGRGPVNEQFF | TGCGCCAGCAGCCCCGGAAGGGGGCCAGTCAATGAGCAGTTCTTC | TRBD1 | . | TRBJ2-1 | TRBV5-1
CASSQLVSLYNEQFF | TGCGCCAGCAGCCAACTAGTCTCGCTCTACAATGAGCAGTTCTTC | . | . | TRBJ2-1 | TRBV4-1
CATSSVRLAGLTGDEQFF | TGTGCCACCAGCAGCGTCCGACTAGCGGGCCTCACGGGTGATGAGCAGTTCTTC | TRBD2 | . | TRBJ2-1 | TRBV15
CASGLSIAGAPYNEQFF | TGTGCCAGCGGACTATCCATAGCGGGGGCCCCTTACAATGAGCAGTTCTTC | TRBD2 | . | TRBJ2-1 | TRBV2
CASSLWGRRRVNTEAFF | TGCGCCAGCAGCTTGTGGGGCAGACGAAGAGTGAACACTGAAGCTTTCTTT | . | . | TRBJ1-1 | TRBV5-1
CASSPWPYTEAFF | TGCGCCAGCAGCCCGTGGCCTTACACTGAAGCTTTCTTT | . | once | TRBJ1-1 | TRBV5-1
CASSQGLLEGQNSPLHF | TGCGCCAGCAGCCAAGGTTTACTGGAGGGACAGAATTCACCCCTCCACTTT | TRBD1 | few | TRBJ1-6 | TRBV4-1
CASSLLRGREAFF | TGTGCCAGCAGTTTACTCCGGGGGCGAGAAGCTTTCTTT | . | . | TRBJ1-1 | TRBV27
CASSKGLSGNTIYF | TGTGCCAGCAGCAAAGGGCTTTCTGGAAACACCATATATTTT | . | . | TRBJ1-3 | TRBV7-9